These 25 T cell receptor beta chains were sequenced from one sample in a study of shared clonotypes between healthy human individuals. The method was immunoSEQ multiplex PCR; TCRdb's version includes in-frame clones alone and lacks a portion of them. The table records roughly 500,000 clones, less than 80% of them present only once. The material sequenced was PBMCs. Receptors originate from a middle-aged woman in good health. Some clones in this sample may be carry-over from other donors' samples.

V and J are TRBV7-8 and TRBJ2-2, with 15 positions matching TRBD2. The V segment lost 2 bases and the J segment 4 bases; nucleotides outside the gene matches: 8. Per germline, CDR1 SGHVS and CDR2 FQNEAQ. The CDR3 sequence is 19 residues long. The CDR3 nucleotides are TGTGCCAGCAGCTTATTACGGACTAGCGGGAGGGCTGGCACCGGGGAGCTGTTTTTT. It is translated as CASSLLRTSGRAGTGELFF.

The chain links TRBV10-2 to TRBJ2-1, with 9 positions matching TRBD2. With 2 bases clipped from V and 7 bases from J, the junction kept 18 bases outside the gene matches. Germline V lookup: CDR1 WSHSY, CDR2 SAAADI. The CDR3 has 19 residues. The CDR3 is CASSEPYRAGGRAENEQFF. For the CDR3, the DNA is TGCGCCAGCAGTGAGCCCTACCGGGCGGGCGGGAGGGCCGAGAATGAGCAGTTCTTC.

This clone occurred a few times. Different DNA sequences within this sample yield the same CDR3. V usage is TRBV19 and J usage is TRBJ2-3; no firm D call. V gave up 3 bases and J gave up 1 base, with 5 bases separating them. CDR1 LNHDA and CDR2 SQIVND come from the germline V gene (reference sequence). CDR3 length: 13 amino acids. CDR3 in amino acids: CASSMSGTDTQYF. The DNA of the CDR3 is TGTGCCAGTAGTATGAGCGGCACAGATACGCAGTATTTT. Supplemented by reference TRBV19 and TRBJ2-3, the full variable domain reads DGGITQSPKYLFRKEGQNVTLSCEQNLNHDAMYWYRQDPGQGLRLIYYSQIVNDFQKGDIAEGYSVSREKKESFPLTVTSAQKNPTAFYLCASSMSGTDTQYFGPGTRLTVL.

The J gene is TRBJ2-2, the V gene TRBV11-2; 7 bases line up with TRBD2. The germline V gene encodes CDR1 SGHAT and CDR2 FQNNGV. CDR3 length equals 18 residues. V lost 4 bases, J lost 5 bases, and 16 bases stayed unmatched. CDR3 loop: CASSYASGGTQLTGELFF. The CDR3, as DNA: TGTGCCAGCAGCTATGCTAGCGGAGGCACTCAATTAACCGGGGAGCTGTTTTTT.

The J gene is TRBJ2-1, the V gene TRBV7-2, with D maybe TRBD2 (5 bases). V was trimmed by 3 bases and J by 1 base, leaving 7 bases between them. There are 14 residues in the CDR3. In germline, CDR1 is SGHTA, CDR2 FQGNSA. The DNA for the CDR3 is TGTGCCAGCAGCTTTACGGGATCCTACAATGAGCAGTTCTTC. This codes for CASSFTGSYNEQFF.

The genes are TRBV5-5 and TRBJ2-7; 10 bases agree with TRBD2. Looked up from germline, CDR1 is SGHKS and CDR2 is YYEKEE (reference sequence). J was trimmed by 4 bases and V by 5 bases; bases with no gene match: 6. The CDR3 is made up of 14 amino acids. The chain's CDR3 is CASRTGLAQYEQYF. The CDR3 DNA follows: TGTGCCAGCAGGACGGGACTAGCGCAATACGAGCAGTACTTC.

V is TRBV5-1 and J is TRBJ2-3; possibly TRBD1 for D (5 bases). This CDR3 contains 18 residues. Germline V gives CDR1 SGHRS, CDR2 YFSETQ. With 1 base removed from V and 1 base from J, the gap between germline ends came to 19 bases. CDR3 sequence: CASSLFWGGTDRTDTQYF. CDR3 DNA sequence: TGCGCCAGCAGCTTGTTTTGGGGCGGTACGGACCGCACAGATACGCAGTATTTT.

The rearrangement links TRBV7-9 to TRBJ2-3; D may be TRBD1 (6 bases). The germline V gene encodes CDR1 SEHNR and CDR2 FQNEAQ (reference sequence). Trimming cost V 3 bases and J 8 bases, with 21 bases left between them. The CDR3 totals 16 residues. The CDR3 region is CASSFPGQHSSGTQYF. The CDR3 DNA sequence: TGTGCCAGCAGCTTCCCGGGACAACATTCCTCGGGTACGCAGTATTTT.

J is TRBJ1-2 and V is TRBV5-5, with 8 bases identical to TRBD1. J was trimmed by 3 bases and V by 5 bases; bases with no gene match: 12. CDR3 length: 16 residues. CDR1 is SGHKS and CDR2 is YYEKEE in the germline V gene (reference sequence). The CDR3 DNA is TGTGCCAGCAGGAGAGGACAGGGAAACACTTACTATGGCTACACCTTC. The encoded protein is CASRRGQGNTYYGYTF. Complete variable domain (other parts from reference TRBV5-5 and TRBJ1-2): DAGVTQSPTHLIKTRGQQVTLRCSPISGHKSVSWYQQVLGQGPQFIFQYYEKEERGRGNFPDRFSARQFPNYSSELNVNALLLGDSALYLCASRRGQGNTYYGYTFGSGTRLTVV.

The CDR3 DNA sequence: TGTGCTAGTGGTTTAGACTCTGCGAACACCGGGGAGCTGTTTTTT. Protein sequence: CASGLDSANTGELFF. The chain employs TRBV12-5 and TRBJ2-2; no firm D call. The CDR3 sequence is 15 residues long. The ends were cut back, 3 bases at V and 0 bases at J, with 8 bases in the middle. The germline CDR1 and CDR2 sequences are LGHNT and FRNRAP.

There are many counts of this clone. The same CDR3 can be traced to other DNA sequences in this sample. The chain employs TRBV29-1 and TRBJ2-3; weak D call: TRBD2 (6 bases). V was shortened by 4 bases and J by 2 bases, with 13 bases between the two germline ends. The CDR3 length is 14 residues. The germline V gene has CDR1 SQVTM and CDR2 ANQGSEA. The CDR3 protein is CSVVGGMVTDTQYF. CDR3 in DNA: TGCAGCGTTGTGGGCGGGATGGTCACAGATACGCAGTATTTT.

To note about this clone: Other DNA sequences of this sample code for an identical CDR3. CDR3 protein: CASSVGGGTYEQYF. DNA of the CDR3: TGTGCCAGCAGCGTAGGAGGGGGGACCTACGAGCAGTACTTC. This rearrangement joins TRBV9 to TRBJ2-7, with D perhaps given as TRBD1 or TRBD2 (6 bases each). This CDR3 region has 14 residues. Germline V CDR1 and CDR2: SGDLS, YYNGEE. The V gene lost 0 bases and the J gene lost 2 bases, with 9 bases spanning the gap.

The J gene is TRBJ2-6, the V gene TRBV5-1; D gene ambiguous. Trimming cost V 4 bases and J 0 bases, with 8 bases left between them. The CDR3 runs 15 residues. Per germline, CDR1 SGHRS and CDR2 YFSETQ. The CDR3 region is CASSAATSGANVLTF. The CDR3 DNA reads TGCGCCAGCAGCGCAGCCACCTCTGGGGCCAACGTCCTGACTTTC.

This clone has at least ten counts. The chain links TRBV15 to TRBJ2-3; the match to TRBD2 covers 7 bases. After removal of 0 bases from V and 2 bases from J, the junction contained 8 bases not matched to a gene. Germline CDR1 reads LNHNV; CDR2 reads YYDKDF (reference sequence). The CDR3 contains 17 residues. CDR3 region: CATSRDLWRENTDTQYF. The CDR3 region has the DNA TGTGCCACCAGCAGAGATCTATGGCGGGAGAACACAGATACGCAGTATTTT.

There are a few counts of this clone. The V call is TRBV27, the J call TRBJ1-4; the D is unclear. The CDR3 contains 11 residues. Germline CDR1 reads MNHEY; CDR2 reads SMNVEV (reference sequence). Trimming shortened V by 6 bases and J by 5 bases, and 4 bases separated the two germline ends. CDR3 nucleotide sequence: TGTGCCAGCAGGAGAAATGAAAAACTGTTTTTT. Translated: CASRRNEKLFF. The whole variable domain, filled in from reference TRBV27 and TRBJ1-4, reads EAQVTQNPRYLITVTGKKLTVTCSQNMNHEYMSWYRQDPGLGLRQIYYSMNVEVTDKGDVPEGYKVSRKEKRNFPLILESPSPNQTSLYFCASRRNEKLFFGSGTQLSVL.

This sequence joins TRBV28 and TRBJ1-5; no clear D. The CDR3 has 15 residues. The germline gives CDR1 MDHEN, CDR2 SYDVKM. Trimming shortened V by 3 bases and J by 0 bases, and 9 bases separated the two germline ends. The CDR3 nucleotides are TGTGCCAGCAGTTTGGGCAGCTATAGCAATCAGCCCCAGCATTTT. This sequence encodes CASSLGSYSNQPQHF.

This clone was observed a few times. The chain has TRBV29-1 and TRBJ2-1; no firm D call. The length of the CDR3 is 11 residues. The V and J ends lost 7 bases and 3 bases respectively, with 7 bases between them. Germline CDR1 reads SQVTM; CDR2 reads ANQGSEA. CDR3 DNA sequence: TGCAGCGCCTACAGCTACAATGAGCAGTTCTTC. Its translation: CSAYSYNEQFF.

Worth noting for this clone: Other nucleotide sequences from this sample produce the same CDR3. The chain is built from TRBV5-1 and TRBJ2-1, with TRBD1 matching 8 bases. Per the germline V gene, CDR1 is SGHRS and CDR2 is YFSETQ. The V segment lost 2 bases and the J segment 3 bases; nucleotides outside the gene matches: 4. CDR3 size: 15 residues. This chain's CDR3 is CASSLGTGGYNEQFF. CDR3 nucleotide sequence: TGCGCCAGCAGCTTAGGAACAGGGGGCTACAATGAGCAGTTCTTC.

A remark on this clone: One junction end disagrees with the germline gene, perhaps due to a read error. The chain employs TRBV6-6 and TRBJ2-7; 11 nucleotides agree with TRBD1. Germline assignment: CDR1 MNHNY and CDR2 SVGAGI (reference sequence). The CDR3 has 14 amino acids. CDR3 protein: CAGSIGTGGYEQYF. CDR3 sequence (DNA): TGTGCCGGCAGTATCGGGACAGGGGGGTACGAGCAGTACTTC.

The DNA of the CDR3 is TGCGCCAGCGATACAGGGGTCTTCGGGGCTTTCTTT. Translated, it gives CASDTGVFGAFF. V and J are TRBV23-1 and TRBJ1-1, with 7 bases identical to TRBD1. TRBV23-1 is placed among ORFs of uncertain function. The CDR3 is made up of 12 amino acids. Germline trimming cut 8 bases from V and 11 bases from J; bases unmatched to any gene: 11.

This clone was observed many times. In the same sample, other DNA sequences code for this CDR3. This chain joins TRBV7-9 and TRBJ2-3; possible D gene TRBD2, 6 bases. The CDR3 runs 17 residues. V lost 1 base, J lost 5 bases, and 19 bases lay in between. CDR1 and CDR2 (germline): SEHNR, FQNEAQ (reference sequence). DNA of the CDR3: TGTGCCAGCAGCTTAGTAACTAGCTCCACGTTAGTAGATACGCAGTATTTT. This codes for CASSLVTSSTLVDTQYF.

The chain is built from TRBV10-3 and TRBJ1-1; TRBD1 matches 8 bases. J lost 5 bases, V lost 3 bases, and 2 bases had no gene match. CDR1 and CDR2 from the germline V gene are ENHRY and SYGVKD. The CDR3 is made up of 13 amino acids. The CDR3 sequence: CAISDRGQTEAFF. CDR3 bases: TGTGCCATCAGTGACAGGGGGCAGACTGAAGCTTTCTTT.

The rearrangement joins TRBV5-1 to TRBJ1-2, with 9 bases identical to TRBD1. Germline lookup yields CDR1 SGHRS and CDR2 YFSETQ. The CDR3 covers 15 residues. V gave up 4 bases and J gave up 6 bases; unmatched junction bases: 10. The DNA of the CDR3 is TGCGCCAGCAGCCAAACAGGGGGCTCATCGGATGGCTACACCTTC. Protein product: CASSQTGGSSDGYTF.

V and J are TRBV4-1 and TRBJ1-3; no firm D call. CDR3 length: 19 amino acids. CDR1 is MGHRA, CDR2 YSYEKL, per germline. Between the trimmed V and J ends, which lost 0 bases and 0 bases, there was a span of 18 bases. This CDR3 reads CASSQDMAVEDHSGNTIYF. For the CDR3, the DNA is TGCGCCAGCAGCCAAGATATGGCGGTTGAGGACCACTCTGGAAACACCATATATTTT.

The genes are TRBV7-9 and TRBJ2-5; TRBD2 matches at 14 bases. Germline loops: CDR1 SEHNR, CDR2 FQNEAQ (reference sequence). Trimming at V came to 2 bases and at J to 3 bases, leaving 2 bases not matched to a gene. CDR3 length equals 16 residues. The CDR3 sequence: CASSLTGLAGEETQYF. CDR3 nucleotides: TGTGCCAGCAGCTTAACGGGACTAGCGGGAGAAGAGACCCAGTACTTC.